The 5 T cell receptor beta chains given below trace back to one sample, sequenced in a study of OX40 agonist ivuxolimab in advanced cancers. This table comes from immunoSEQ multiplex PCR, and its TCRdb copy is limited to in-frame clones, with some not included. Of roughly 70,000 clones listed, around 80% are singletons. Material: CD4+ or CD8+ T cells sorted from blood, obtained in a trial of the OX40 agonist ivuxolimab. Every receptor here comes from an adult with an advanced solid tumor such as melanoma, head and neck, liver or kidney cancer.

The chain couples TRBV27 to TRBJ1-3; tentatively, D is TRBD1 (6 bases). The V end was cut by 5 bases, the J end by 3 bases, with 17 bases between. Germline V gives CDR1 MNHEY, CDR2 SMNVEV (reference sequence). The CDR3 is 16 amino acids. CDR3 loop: CASSPRGRGSGNTIYF. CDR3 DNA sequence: TGTGCCAGCAGTCCCCGTGGCAGGGGAAGTGGAAACACCATATATTTT.

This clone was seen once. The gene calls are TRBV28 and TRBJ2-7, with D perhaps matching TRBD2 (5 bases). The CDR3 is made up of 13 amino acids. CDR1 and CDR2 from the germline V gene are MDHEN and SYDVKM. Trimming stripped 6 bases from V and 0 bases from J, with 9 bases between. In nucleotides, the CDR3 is TGTGCCAGCAGCCCGGGAAGCTCCTACGAGCAGTACTTC. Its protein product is CASSPGSSYEQYF.

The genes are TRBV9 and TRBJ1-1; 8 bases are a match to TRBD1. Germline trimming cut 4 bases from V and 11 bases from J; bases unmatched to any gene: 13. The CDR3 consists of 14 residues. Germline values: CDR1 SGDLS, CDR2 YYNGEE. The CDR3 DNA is TGTGCCAGCAGCACTAACCTTCAGGGGGCTCGGGCTTTCTTT. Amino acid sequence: CASSTNLQGARAFF.

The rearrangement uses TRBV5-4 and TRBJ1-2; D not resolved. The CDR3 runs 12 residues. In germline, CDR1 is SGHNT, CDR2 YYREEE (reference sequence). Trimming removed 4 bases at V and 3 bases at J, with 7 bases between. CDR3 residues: CASSLEDYGYTF. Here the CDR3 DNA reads TGTGCCAGCAGCCTCGAGGACTATGGCTACACCTTC.

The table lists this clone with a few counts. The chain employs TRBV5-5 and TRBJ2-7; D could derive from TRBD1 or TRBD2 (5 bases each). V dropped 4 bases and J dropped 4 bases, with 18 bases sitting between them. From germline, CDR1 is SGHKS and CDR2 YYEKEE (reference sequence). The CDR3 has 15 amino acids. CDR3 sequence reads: CASSPAPRDGYEQYF. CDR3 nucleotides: TGTGCCAGCAGCCCAGCGCCGAGGGACGGATACGAGCAGTACTTC.